This entry concerns a single T cell receptor beta chain. V was trimmed by 4 bases and J by 2 bases, leaving 8 bases between them. The CDR3 extends over 12 amino acids. Per the germline V gene, CDR1 is SQVTM and CDR2 is ANQGSEA. The data are from a study of blood T cell repertoires in COVID-19. On the study more broadly: Samples taken during acute and convalescent COVID-19 were collected in the United States, Italy and Spain. PBMCs, B-cell-depleted T cells, or T cells provided the cDNA or gDNA that made up the material.

In the study's own analysis: Nucleated cell number was recorded as an estimate derived from reference gene primer amplification. The protocol was immunoSEQ multiplex PCR, while the TCRdb copy is restricted to in-frame clones and leaves out a portion. V, J and clone size are taken as reported in that table, and D and trimming were inferred from the DNA itself. This sample has about 87,000 clones; 70% to 85% occur once, and the top ten carry roughly 4.2%. Sequencing was carried out using peripheral blood. The chain carries TRBV29-1 and TRBJ1-2; D remains ambiguous. The TCR comes from a woman aged 50 to 60 with acute or convalescent COVID-19. The CDR3 protein is CSVGGGNYGYTF. DNA of the CDR3: TGCAGCGTTGGCGGAGGCAACTATGGCTACACCTTC.